This T cell receptor beta chain is drawn from a study of read filtering for tumor transcriptome and immune sequencing. This clonotype was seen ten or more times. From around 440 ng of RNA, a library with molecular barcoded alpha/delta and beta/gamma adaptors was made. TCRdb reanalysed the reads using MiXCR and keeps one entry per CDR3 protein. This table holds about 93,000 distinct CDR3 sequences, 20% to 25% found once. Between the trimmed V and J ends, which lost 4 bases and 1 base, there was a span of 4 bases. This CDR3 is built from 12 residues. Per the germline V gene, CDR1 is ENHRY and CDR2 is SYGVKD.

This sequence joins TRBV10-3 and TRBJ1-1; D not certain. The sample comprised a population of CD138-negative cells sorted from bone marrow. This TCR came from a donor at least 40 years old with multiple myeloma. The CDR3 reads CAISGGNTEAFF. The CDR3 DNA reads as TGTGCCATCAGTGGGGGGAACACTGAAGCTTTCTTT.